The clone carrying this TCR beta chain was counted once. This specimen belongs to a study of cytomegalovirus exposure and HLA in healthy donors. The CDR3 consists of 15 residues. The J segment lost 6 bases and the V segment lost 5 bases, leaving 9 bases of the junction unmatched. The germline V gene encodes CDR1 SGHTA and CDR2 FQGNSA. The PCR made use of 60 Vbeta and 13 Jbeta primers. Clones were sequenced by immunoSEQ multiplex PCR, and TCRdb holds only the in-frame ones, with some missing. Of fewer than 85,000 clones listed, 72% are singletons. Input material: PBMCs. This receptor was taken from a woman aged 40 to 55 in good health and CMV-seropositive. The V and J genes are TRBV7-2 and TRBJ1-5, with 8 bases fitting TRBD1. The CDR3 spells CASSTRGQEVQPQHF. CDR3 nucleotide sequence: TGTGCCAGCAGCACCCGGGGACAGGAGGTTCAGCCCCAGCATTTT.